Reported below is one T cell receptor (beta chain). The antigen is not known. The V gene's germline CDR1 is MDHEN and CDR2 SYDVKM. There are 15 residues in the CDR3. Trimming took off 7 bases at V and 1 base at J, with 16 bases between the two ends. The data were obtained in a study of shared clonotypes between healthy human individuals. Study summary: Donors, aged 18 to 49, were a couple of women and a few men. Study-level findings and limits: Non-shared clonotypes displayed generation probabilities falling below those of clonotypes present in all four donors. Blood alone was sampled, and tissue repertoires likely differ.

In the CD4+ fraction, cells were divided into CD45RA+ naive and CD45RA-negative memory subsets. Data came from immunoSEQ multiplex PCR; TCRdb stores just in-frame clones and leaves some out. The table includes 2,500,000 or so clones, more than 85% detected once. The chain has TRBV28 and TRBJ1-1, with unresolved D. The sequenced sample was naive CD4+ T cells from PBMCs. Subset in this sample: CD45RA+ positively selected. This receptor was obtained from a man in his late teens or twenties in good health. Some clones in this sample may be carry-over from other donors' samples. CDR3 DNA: TGTGCCAGCATCCCCTGGGCCGTAGGGAACACTGAAGCTTTCTTT. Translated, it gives CASIPWAVGNTEAFF.